The clone carrying this T cell receptor beta chain has ten or more counts. As yet, its antigen is unknown. The data originate from a study of identical twins. Study outcomes and limitations: Monozygotic twin pairs showed more out-of-frame TCR alpha sharing than models estimated.

One entry per CDR3 protein results from TCRdb running MiXCR on the 5' RACE reads. The table has 1.5 million or so distinct CDR3 sequences, less than 40% seen once; the top ten hold about 0.3%. This TCR was sampled from a newborn girl in good health. The sample was cord blood.

CDR3 in DNA: TGTGCCAGCAGTTGGGACAGGGGCACAGATACGCAGTATTTT. Residues: CASSWDRGTDTQYF. This chain connects TRBV28 to TRBJ2-3, with 9 bases aligning to TRBD1. Per the germline V gene, CDR1 is MDHEN and CDR2 is SYDVKM. CDR3 size: 14 residues. Trimming took 4 bases from V and 1 from J; bases not matched to a gene: 0.